The sequence of this T cell receptor beta chain was determined in a study of identical twins. Study results and caveats: Potential partial confounding of zero-insertion analyses by invariant MAIT and iNKT cells was noted. Conclusions came from cross-sectional statistical analysis, not from following the same donors. Where out-of-frame alpha sequences were twin-shared, they showed excess low generation probability.

Each CDR3 protein is one row after TCRdb ran MiXCR on the 5' RACE reads. The sample lists around 490,000 distinct CDR3 sequences, around 15% occurring once. A remark on this clonotype: Its antigen remains unidentified.

The CDR3 loop spans 17 amino acids. V lost 8 bases and J lost 1; bases outside the gene matches: 7. Germline CDR1 reads MNHNS; CDR2 reads SASEGT. The sample was also linked to a second study, of yellow fever vaccine responses in identical twins. That investigation notes: The T cell response to vaccination in identical twins was reportedly partly convergent and partly personalized.

V is TRBV6-1 and J is TRBJ2-3; 15 bases map to TRBD2. The receptor was isolated from a woman under 30 in good health. The sample was CD4+ T cells sorted from blood. The chain's CDR3 is CASGGLAGGPGTDTQYF. For the CDR3, the DNA is TGTGCCAGCGGTGGACTAGCGGGGGGGCCTGGCACAGATACGCAGTATTTT.